This TCR beta chain was retrieved from a study of CD8 T cells in Susac syndrome. Study-level points and caveats: Acknowledgment was made by the study that its TCR sequencing and HLA analysis involved a relatively small number of individuals.

The V gene's germline CDR1 is DFQATT and CDR2 SNEGSKA (reference sequence). This CDR3 has 13 residues. Trimming left V 3 bases short and J 4 bases short, with 13 bases between. With random hexamers, roughly 0.5 to 1 ug RNA was reverse transcribed. TCRdb re-analysed the immunoSEQ multiplex PCR reads in MiXCR, keeping a single row per CDR3 protein. The table has some 170,000 distinct CDR3 sequences, 85% to 95% seen once; the top ten hold over 0.11%. CD8+ and CD4+ T cells from blood underwent TCR beta sequencing, which was carried out in a high-throughput format. Remarks on this clonotype: Antigen: not known.

The genes are TRBV20-1 and TRBJ2-7, with D uncertain. The source is a human donor in good health. The sample taken for sequencing was CD4+ T cells from PBMCs. CDR3 amino acids: CSARDPGLYEQYF. In nucleotides, the CDR3 is TGCAGTGCTAGGGACCCGGGCCTTTACGAGCAGTACTTC.